Listed below are T cell receptor beta chains from one sample, sequenced in a study of response to subunit inactivated influenza vaccine. TCRdb reprocessed the RT-PCR reads with MiXCR, giving one entry per CDR3 protein. The sample contains around 520,000 distinct CDR3 sequences, about 12% of which appear only once. Sequenced material: PBMCs from blood, taken on the day of vaccination. Receptors were obtained from a middle-aged man who received an inactivated influenza vaccine. Each CDR3 is given with its conserved first and last residue. D genes are given only for firm matches. Clone size appears in some rows only: once, few, many, or a class for an expanded clone.

TGTGCCAGCAGCTACCGGACAGAGCAGTTCTTC CASSYRTEQFF TRBJ2-1 NA TRBV7-9 few
TGTGCCACCAGCAGTGCCCTGGGGGCGGGTCCCGCCGGGAATGAGCAGTTCTTC CATSSALGAGPAGNEQFF TRBJ2-1 NA TRBV15 once
TGTGCCAGCAGTTCCCCCTACTCCTACGAGCAGTACTTC CASSSPYSYEQYF TRBJ2-7 NA TRBV6-5 few
TGTGCCAGCAACCCCGGACTAGCGGGGGGGCTCGGGCAAGAGACCCAGTACTTC CASNPGLAGGLGQETQYF TRBJ2-5 TRBD2 TRBV5-6 NA
TGTGCCAGCAGCTTGGGGCCTAGCGGCACCTACGAGCAGTACTTC CASSLGPSGTYEQYF TRBJ2-7 TRBD2 TRBV5-4 NA
TGTGCCAGCAGTAAAGACAGCAACTCCTACAATGAGCAGTTCTTC CASSKDSNSYNEQFF TRBJ2-1 NA TRBV6-1 few
TGTGCCAGCAGTTCGTCGGCAGATTATGGCTACACCTTC CASSSSADYGYTF TRBJ1-2 NA TRBV12-3/TRBV12-4 few
TGTGCCATCAGTGATAATGGGCAGGGCTCCTACAATGAGCAGTTCTTC CAISDNGQGSYNEQFF TRBJ2-1 NA TRBV10-3 NA
TGTGCCAGCAGCGTGCTGGACTTCAATCATGAGCAGTTCTTC CASSVLDFNHEQFF TRBJ2-1 NA TRBV9 NA
TGCAGTGCTAGAGCCCTGTACAGGGAAGCTTTCTTT CSARALYREAFF TRBJ1-1 NA TRBV20-1 many
TGTGCCAGCAGCCAAGATTTGGCAGCAACTATGGGAAAACTGTTTTTT CASSQDLAATMGKLFF TRBJ1-4 NA TRBV4-2 NA
TGTGCCAGCAGCCTACTAGCGGGAGTAAGAGATACGCAGTATTTT CASSLLAGVRDTQYF TRBJ2-3 TRBD2 TRBV2 few
TGTGCCAGCAGCTGGGAGGATGAGCAGTTCTTC CASSWEDEQFF TRBJ2-1 NA TRBV11-2 few
TGTGCCAGCAGTCCAGGGACCTCCGATCAGCCCCAGCATTTT CASSPGTSDQPQHF TRBJ1-5 NA TRBV12-3/TRBV12-4 few
TGTGCACGTCGGGTGGCCACTGAAGCTTTCTTT CARRVATEAFF TRBJ1-1 NA TRBV30 few
TGTGCCATCAGCCGGGGACTAGCGGGAGTCCCCGATCCCTACGAGCAGTACTTC CAISRGLAGVPDPYEQYF TRBJ2-7 TRBD2 TRBV10-3 NA
TGCGCCAGCAGCATTGGGGTCCTCGCTGAAGCTTTCTTT CASSIGVLAEAFF TRBJ1-1 NA TRBV5-1 NA
TGCAGTGCTCCGAGGCCAGCGGGGAGTCAAGAGACCCAGTACTTC CSAPRPAGSQETQYF TRBJ2-5 TRBD2 TRBV20-1 NA
TGCAGTGCACGGACTAGCGGCCGCGGACCCTACGAGCAGTACTTC CSARTSGRGPYEQYF TRBJ2-7 TRBD2 TRBV20-1 few
TGTGCCAGCAGTTTATTGGGCGGCTCCTACGAGCAGTACTTC CASSLLGGSYEQYF TRBJ2-7 NA TRBV7-2 many
TGTGCCATCAGTGAAGGCGGGGGGCCGTCCTACGAGCAGTACTTC CAISEGGGPSYEQYF TRBJ2-7 TRBD2 TRBV10-3 few
TGTGCCAGTAGTCGCTCCGGGACCTCCTCCAGGGGCACAGATACGCAGTATTTT CASSRSGTSSRGTDTQYF TRBJ2-3 NA TRBV19 few
TGTGCCAGCAGCGAGCGGACAGGCTCCTACGAGCAGTACTTC CASSERTGSYEQYF TRBJ2-7 TRBD1 TRBV5-5 few
TGCGCCAGCAGCCAAGATATTCGGGACTCCTATACCTTC CASSQDIRDSYTF TRBJ2-7 NA TRBV4-3 NA
TGTGCCAGCAGCAATTGGGAATCCGTCTCCTACGAGCAGTACTTC CASSNWESVSYEQYF TRBJ2-7 NA TRBV21-1 NA
TGCAGTGCTAGGGGGTCATACGGGAGGGCCGCCGAGCAGTACTTC CSARGSYGRAAEQYF TRBJ2-7 TRBD2 TRBV20-1 NA
TGTGCCAGCAGTTACATAGCGGGGATTAATTACGAGCAGTACTTC CASSYIAGINYEQYF TRBJ2-7 TRBD2 TRBV6-5 few
TGTGCCAGCGGGAGGACAGATTCCTACGAGCAGTACTTC CASGRTDSYEQYF TRBJ2-7 NA TRBV7-2 few
TGCAGCGGGGACGCCGGACTCACAGATACGCAGTATTTT CSGDAGLTDTQYF TRBJ2-3 NA TRBV29-1 many
TGCGCCAGCAATCCAGGTCGCTCTGGGGCCAACGTCCTGACTTTC CASNPGRSGANVLTF TRBJ2-6 NA TRBV5-1 few
TGTGCCAGCAGTTTTTGGGGACAGTCCTCCTACGAGCAGTACTTC CASSFWGQSSYEQYF TRBJ2-7 TRBD1 TRBV12-3/TRBV12-4 few
TGTGCCAGCAGTGACTTTGCAGGGAACAATGAGCAGTTCTTC CASSDFAGNNEQFF TRBJ2-1 NA TRBV6-4 NA
TGTGCCAGCAGTACCACGGGGACCCAGTACTTC CASSTTGTQYF TRBJ2-5 NA TRBV12-3/TRBV12-4 NA
TGTGCCAGCAGCCAAGATCGCGAGGGGGCACAGCCCCAGCATTTT CASSQDREGAQPQHF TRBJ1-5 TRBD1 TRBV4-2 NA
TGCGCCAGCAGCCCCCTAGGACAGAACACCACCTTC CASSPLGQNTTF TRBJ1-2 NA TRBV5-1 NA
TGTGCCAGCAGTCACGAAGCGGGGAGCACAGATACGCAGTATTTT CASSHEAGSTDTQYF TRBJ2-3 TRBD2 TRBV28 NA
TGCGCCAGCAGCTTGGAGGGACAGGGGGCCCCCGGTGAGCAGTTCTTC CASSLEGQGAPGEQFF TRBJ2-1 TRBD1 TRBV5-1 NA
TGCGCCACACAGCAGTTCCCGGAGTCAGATACGCAGTATTTT CATQQFPESDTQYF TRBJ2-3 NA TRBV5-1 few
TGTGCCAGCAGTCCCGCTTGGGCGGGGGGCGAAGTCTTC CASSPAWAGGEVF TRBJ2-7 TRBD2 TRBV27 NA
TGTGCCAGCAGTAGGGCCGCAGATACGCAGTATTTT CASSRAADTQYF TRBJ2-3 NA TRBV12-3/TRBV12-4 NA
TGTGCCAGCAGCCAGGGACTAGCGGAAGCACGGGAGCAGTTCTTC CASSQGLAEAREQFF TRBJ2-1 TRBD2 TRBV11-2 few
TGTGCCAGTAGTATCTGGGACAGGGATACGCAGTATTTT CASSIWDRDTQYF TRBJ2-3 TRBD1 TRBV19 NA
TGTGCCTGGAGCCCAGCTCGGTCACCCCTCCACTTT CAWSPARSPLHF TRBJ1-6 NA TRBV30 few
TGTGCCAGCAGCACTACGGGTGGGATGTACAGGCTGAGCTCCTACAATGAGCAGTTCTTC CASSTTGGMYRLSSYNEQFF TRBJ2-1 NA TRBV7-3 few
TGTGCCAGCAGCACAGACCGGAGCACAGATACGCAGGATTTT CASSTDRSTDTQDF TRBJ2-3 NA TRBV12-3/TRBV12-4 NA
TGTGCCAGCGGACAGGGAACCGGGGAGCTGTTTTTT CASGQGTGELFF TRBJ2-2 TRBD1 TRBV6-4 few
TGTGCCAGCAGCTCCCACGAGCGGGAGACCCAGTACTTC CASSSHERETQYF TRBJ2-5 NA TRBV7-8 many
TGTGCCAGCAGCATGGAGACAGGGGTTGGCGAGCAGTACTTC CASSMETGVGEQYF TRBJ2-7 TRBD1 TRBV7-9 few
TGTGCCAGCAGGCCGCGGACAGGGGCCTACGAGCAGTACTTC CASRPRTGAYEQYF TRBJ2-7 TRBD1 TRBV12-3/TRBV12-4 NA
TGTGCCATCAGCGCCTCTACCAACGAGCAGTACTTC CAISASTNEQYF TRBJ2-7 NA TRBV10-3 many
TGTGCCAGCAGTGCTTGGCTAGCGGGAGGACAAGCCCTGAATGAGCAGTTCTTC CASSAWLAGGQALNEQFF TRBJ2-1 TRBD2 TRBV28 many
TGCGCCAGCAGCCAAATGCGGACTAGCGGGAGATCGGGGACAGATACGCAGTATTTT CASSQMRTSGRSGTDTQYF TRBJ2-3 TRBD2 TRBV4-3 NA
TGTGCCAGCAGCCTCCAACCGGGACAGGGGAGCACTGAAGCTTTCTTT CASSLQPGQGSTEAFF TRBJ1-1 TRBD1 TRBV3-1 many
TGTGCCAGCAGTTTTGACACCTCTGGAAACACCATATATTTT CASSFDTSGNTIYF TRBJ1-3 NA TRBV12-3/TRBV12-4 NA
TGTGCCAGCAGTTTCCAGGGGGCTGTTGGAGCCGGGGAGCTGTTTTTT CASSFQGAVGAGELFF TRBJ2-2 TRBD1 TRBV12-3/TRBV12-4 few
TGTGCCAGCAGTTTCGCCGACAGGGCCAATCAGCCCCAGCATTTT CASSFADRANQPQHF TRBJ1-5 TRBD1 TRBV12-3/TRBV12-4 NA
TGCGCCAGCAGCTCGGGATTAGCGGGAGTGAAAGATACGCAGTATTTT CASSSGLAGVKDTQYF TRBJ2-3 TRBD2 TRBV5-1 few
TGCAGTGCCTGGGTTTTAGGGACCCAGTACTTC CSAWVLGTQYF TRBJ2-5 NA TRBV20-1 NA
TGTGCCAGCAGCACCGGGACAGACCCTTTACGGACCGGGGAGCAGTACTTC CASSTGTDPLRTGEQYF TRBJ2-7 TRBD1 TRBV7-2 NA
TGTGCCAGCAGTTGGGGACCTACGGGTCAGGGGGCTACCGGGGAGCTGTTTTTT CASSWGPTGQGATGELFF TRBJ2-2 TRBD1 TRBV11-2 NA